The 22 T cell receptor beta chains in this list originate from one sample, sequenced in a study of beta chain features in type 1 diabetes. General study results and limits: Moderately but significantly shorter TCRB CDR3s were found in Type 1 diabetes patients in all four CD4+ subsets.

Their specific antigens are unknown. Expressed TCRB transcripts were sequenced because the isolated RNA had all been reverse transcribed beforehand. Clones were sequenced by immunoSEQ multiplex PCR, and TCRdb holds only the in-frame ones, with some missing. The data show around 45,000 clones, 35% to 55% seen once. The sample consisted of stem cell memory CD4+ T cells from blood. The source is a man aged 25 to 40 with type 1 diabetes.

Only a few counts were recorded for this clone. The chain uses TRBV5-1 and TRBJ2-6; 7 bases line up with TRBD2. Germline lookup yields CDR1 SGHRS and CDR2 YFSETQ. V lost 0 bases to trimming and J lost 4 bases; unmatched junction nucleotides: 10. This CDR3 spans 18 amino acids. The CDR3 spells CASSLVPGRKTGANVLTF. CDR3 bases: TGCGCCAGCAGCTTGGTGCCCGGGAGGAAAACGGGGGCCAACGTCCTGACTTTC.

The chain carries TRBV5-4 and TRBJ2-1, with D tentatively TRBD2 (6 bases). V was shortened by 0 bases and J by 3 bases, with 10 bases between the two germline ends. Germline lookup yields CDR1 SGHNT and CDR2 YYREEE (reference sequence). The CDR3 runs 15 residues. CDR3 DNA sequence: TGTGCCAGCAGCTTGGATGGGGGGATCTACAATGAGCAGTTCTTC. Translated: CASSLDGGIYNEQFF.

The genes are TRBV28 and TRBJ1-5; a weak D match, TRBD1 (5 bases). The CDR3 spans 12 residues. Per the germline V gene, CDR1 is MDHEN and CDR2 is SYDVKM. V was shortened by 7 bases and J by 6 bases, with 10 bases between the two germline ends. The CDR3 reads CASTGQGQPQHF. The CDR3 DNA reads TGTGCCAGCACAGGGCAGGGTCAGCCCCAGCATTTT.

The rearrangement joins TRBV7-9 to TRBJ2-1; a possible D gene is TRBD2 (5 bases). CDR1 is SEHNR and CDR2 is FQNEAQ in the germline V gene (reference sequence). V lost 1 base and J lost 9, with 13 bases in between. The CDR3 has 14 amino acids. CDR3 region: CASSLVTGVGEQFF. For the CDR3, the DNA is TGTGCCAGCAGCTTAGTAACCGGGGTGGGTGAGCAGTTCTTC. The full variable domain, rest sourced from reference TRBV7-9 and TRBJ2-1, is DTGVSQNPRHKITKRGQNVTFRCDPISEHNRLYWYRQTLGQGPEFLTYFQNEAQLEKSRLLSDRFSAERPKGSFSTLEIQRTEQGDSAMYLCASSLVTGVGEQFFGPGTRLTVL.

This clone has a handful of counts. CDR3 in amino acids: CASSQGSGTGFTGELFF. The CDR3 nucleotides read TGCGCCAGCAGTCAAGGATCCGGGACAGGGTTCACCGGGGAGCTGTTTTTT. The chain joins TRBV5-1 to TRBJ2-2; 9 nucleotides align to TRBD1. V dropped 5 bases and J dropped 4; count of bases not matched to a gene: 12. The CDR3 sequence is 17 residues long. Germline V gives CDR1 SGHRS, CDR2 YFSETQ.

The CDR3 sequence is CASSQGPAALAKNIQYF. The CDR3 bases are TGTGCCAGCAGCCAAGGACCAGCGGCCCTAGCCAAAAACATTCAGTACTTC. V and J are TRBV14 and TRBJ2-4; perhaps TRBD2 as D (5 bases). Trimming removed 1 base from V and 0 bases from J, with 13 bases in between. Looked up from germline, CDR1 is SGHDN and CDR2 is FVKESK. This CDR3 comprises 17 residues. The full variable domain, its missing parts supplied by reference TRBV14 and TRBJ2-4, is EAGVTQFPSHSVIEKGQTVTLRCDPISGHDNLYWYRRVMGKEIKFLLHFVKESKQDESGMPNNRFLAERTGGTYSTLKVQPAELEDSGVYFCASSQGPAALAKNIQYFGAGTRLSVL.

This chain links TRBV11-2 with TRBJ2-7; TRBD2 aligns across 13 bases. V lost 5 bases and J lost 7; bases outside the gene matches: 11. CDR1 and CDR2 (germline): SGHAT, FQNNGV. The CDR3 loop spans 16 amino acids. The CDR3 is CASSPRGLAGVREQYF. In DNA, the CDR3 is TGTGCCAGCAGCCCGCGCGGACTAGCGGGAGTGCGGGAGCAGTACTTC.

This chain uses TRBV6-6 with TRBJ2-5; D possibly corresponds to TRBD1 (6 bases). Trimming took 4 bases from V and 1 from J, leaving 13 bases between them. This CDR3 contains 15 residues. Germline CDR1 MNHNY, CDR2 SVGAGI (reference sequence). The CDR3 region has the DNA TGTGCCAGCAGTTCCACCATGACAGGCCAAGAGACCCAGTACTTC. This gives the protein CASSSTMTGQETQYF.

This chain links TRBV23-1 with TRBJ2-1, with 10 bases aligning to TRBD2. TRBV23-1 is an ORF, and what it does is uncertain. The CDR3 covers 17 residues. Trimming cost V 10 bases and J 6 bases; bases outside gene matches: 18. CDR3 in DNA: TGCGCCAACCCCCCCATGGAGCGGGAGGGCCCATCCAATGAGCAGTTCTTC. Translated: CANPPMEREGPSNEQFF.

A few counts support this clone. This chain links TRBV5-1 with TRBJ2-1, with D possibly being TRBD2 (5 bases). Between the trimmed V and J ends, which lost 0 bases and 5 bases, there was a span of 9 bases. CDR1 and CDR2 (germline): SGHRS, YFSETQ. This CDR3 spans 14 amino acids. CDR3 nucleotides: TGCGCCAGCAGCTTGGAGCCAGCGGACAATGAGCAGTTCTTC. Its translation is CASSLEPADNEQFF.

The CDR3 bases are TGTGCCAGCAGGCCTAGGACTACCTACGCAGATACGCAGTATTTT. The encoded protein is CASRPRTTYADTQYF. The J gene is TRBJ2-3, the V gene TRBV6-1, with D possibly TRBD2 on 6 matching bases. Per germline, CDR1 MNHNS and CDR2 SASEGT. The CDR3 is 15 amino acids. V was pared by 6 bases and J by 4 bases, with 17 bases between.

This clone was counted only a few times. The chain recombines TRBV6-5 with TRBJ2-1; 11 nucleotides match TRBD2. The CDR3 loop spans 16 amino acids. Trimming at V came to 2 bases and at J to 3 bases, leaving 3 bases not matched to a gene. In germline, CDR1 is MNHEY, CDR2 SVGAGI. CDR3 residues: CASSYGTSGLYNEQFF. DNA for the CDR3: TGTGCCAGCAGTTACGGGACTAGCGGACTCTACAATGAGCAGTTCTTC.

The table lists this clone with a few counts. The CDR3 region is CASSPYVGPEAFF. DNA for the CDR3: TGTGCCAGCAGCCCGTACGTGGGGCCTGAAGCTTTCTTT. The rearrangement joins TRBV11-1 to TRBJ1-1; a weak D match, TRBD1 (5 bases). This CDR3 has 13 amino acids. From germline, CDR1 is SGHAT and CDR2 FQDESV (reference sequence). Trimming took 5 bases from V and 6 from J, leaving 13 bases between them.

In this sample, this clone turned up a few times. The CDR3 sequence is CASSFSPSSTDTQYF. The CDR3 bases are TGTGCCAGCAGCTTTTCCCCCTCTAGCACAGATACGCAGTATTTT. The chain recombines TRBV7-2 with TRBJ2-3; no firm D call. V lost 3 bases and J lost 0, with 10 bases in between. The CDR3 is 15 residues long. Germline CDR1 SGHTA, CDR2 FQGNSA.

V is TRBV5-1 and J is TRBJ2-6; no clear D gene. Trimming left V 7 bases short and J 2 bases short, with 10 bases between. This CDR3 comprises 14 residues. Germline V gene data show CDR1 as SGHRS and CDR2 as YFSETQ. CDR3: CASQASTGANVLTF. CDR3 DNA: TGCGCCAGCCAGGCATCGACTGGGGCCAACGTCCTGACTTTC.

The CDR3 region is CASSERGQGYEQYF. Written as DNA, the CDR3 is TGTGCCAGCAGCGAGAGGGGACAGGGCTACGAGCAGTACTTC. This chain uses TRBV7-9 with TRBJ2-7, with 9 bases aligning to TRBD1. The ends lost 5 bases at V and 3 bases at J; junction bases unmatched: 5. Germline V gives CDR1 SEHNR, CDR2 FQNEAQ (reference sequence). The length of the CDR3 is 14 residues. Filled out from reference TRBV7-9 and TRBJ2-7, the complete variable domain reads DTGVSQNPRHKITKRGQNVTFRCDPISEHNRLYWYRQTLGQGPEFLTYFQNEAQLEKSRLLSDRFSAERPKGSFSTLEIQRTEQGDSAMYLCASSERGQGYEQYFGPGTRLTVT.

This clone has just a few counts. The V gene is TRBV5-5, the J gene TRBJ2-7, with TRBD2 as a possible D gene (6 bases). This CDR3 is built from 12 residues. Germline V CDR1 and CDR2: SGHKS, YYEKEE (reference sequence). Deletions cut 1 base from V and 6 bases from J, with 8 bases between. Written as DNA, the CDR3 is TGTGCCAGCAGCTTGTTCGGGGGCGAGCAGTACTTC. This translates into CASSLFGGEQYF.

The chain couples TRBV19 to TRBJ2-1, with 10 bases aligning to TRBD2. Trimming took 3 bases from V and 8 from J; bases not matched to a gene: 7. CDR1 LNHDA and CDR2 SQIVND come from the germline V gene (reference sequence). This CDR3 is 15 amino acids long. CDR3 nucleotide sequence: TGTGCCAGTAGTATCCCCAGCGGGAGGGGAGATGAGCAGTTCTTC. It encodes CASSIPSGRGDEQFF.

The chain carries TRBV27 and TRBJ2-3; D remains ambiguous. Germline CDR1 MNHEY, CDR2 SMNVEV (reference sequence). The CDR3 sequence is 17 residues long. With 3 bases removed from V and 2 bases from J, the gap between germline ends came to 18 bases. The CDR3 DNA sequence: TGTGCCAGCAGTTTTTACCCCTGGCCAGGCAACACAGATACGCAGTATTTT. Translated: CASSFYPWPGNTDTQYF.

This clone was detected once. In DNA, the CDR3 is TGCAGCTTAATGACACAGGGGTCCCAAGAGACCCAGTACTTC. Amino acids: CSLMTQGSQETQYF. The chain joins TRBV29-1 to TRBJ2-5, with TRBD1 identical over 7 bases. Germline V gene sequence: CDR1 SQVTM, CDR2 ANQGSEA. The V segment lost 8 bases and the J segment 1 base; nucleotides outside the gene matches: 10. This CDR3 is built from 14 residues.

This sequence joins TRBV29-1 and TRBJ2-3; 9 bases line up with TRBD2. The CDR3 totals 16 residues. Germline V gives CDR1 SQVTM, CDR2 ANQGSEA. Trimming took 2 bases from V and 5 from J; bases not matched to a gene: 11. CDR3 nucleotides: TGCAGCGTTGAAAAGTTTAGCGGGAGTACGGGAGATACGCAGTATTTT. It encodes CSVEKFSGSTGDTQYF.

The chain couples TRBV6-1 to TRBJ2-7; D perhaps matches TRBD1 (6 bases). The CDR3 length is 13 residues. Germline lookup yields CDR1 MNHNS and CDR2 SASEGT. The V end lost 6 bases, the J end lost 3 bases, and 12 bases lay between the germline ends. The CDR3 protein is CASRFGQNYEQYF. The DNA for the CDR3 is TGTGCCAGCAGATTTGGACAGAACTACGAGCAGTACTTC.